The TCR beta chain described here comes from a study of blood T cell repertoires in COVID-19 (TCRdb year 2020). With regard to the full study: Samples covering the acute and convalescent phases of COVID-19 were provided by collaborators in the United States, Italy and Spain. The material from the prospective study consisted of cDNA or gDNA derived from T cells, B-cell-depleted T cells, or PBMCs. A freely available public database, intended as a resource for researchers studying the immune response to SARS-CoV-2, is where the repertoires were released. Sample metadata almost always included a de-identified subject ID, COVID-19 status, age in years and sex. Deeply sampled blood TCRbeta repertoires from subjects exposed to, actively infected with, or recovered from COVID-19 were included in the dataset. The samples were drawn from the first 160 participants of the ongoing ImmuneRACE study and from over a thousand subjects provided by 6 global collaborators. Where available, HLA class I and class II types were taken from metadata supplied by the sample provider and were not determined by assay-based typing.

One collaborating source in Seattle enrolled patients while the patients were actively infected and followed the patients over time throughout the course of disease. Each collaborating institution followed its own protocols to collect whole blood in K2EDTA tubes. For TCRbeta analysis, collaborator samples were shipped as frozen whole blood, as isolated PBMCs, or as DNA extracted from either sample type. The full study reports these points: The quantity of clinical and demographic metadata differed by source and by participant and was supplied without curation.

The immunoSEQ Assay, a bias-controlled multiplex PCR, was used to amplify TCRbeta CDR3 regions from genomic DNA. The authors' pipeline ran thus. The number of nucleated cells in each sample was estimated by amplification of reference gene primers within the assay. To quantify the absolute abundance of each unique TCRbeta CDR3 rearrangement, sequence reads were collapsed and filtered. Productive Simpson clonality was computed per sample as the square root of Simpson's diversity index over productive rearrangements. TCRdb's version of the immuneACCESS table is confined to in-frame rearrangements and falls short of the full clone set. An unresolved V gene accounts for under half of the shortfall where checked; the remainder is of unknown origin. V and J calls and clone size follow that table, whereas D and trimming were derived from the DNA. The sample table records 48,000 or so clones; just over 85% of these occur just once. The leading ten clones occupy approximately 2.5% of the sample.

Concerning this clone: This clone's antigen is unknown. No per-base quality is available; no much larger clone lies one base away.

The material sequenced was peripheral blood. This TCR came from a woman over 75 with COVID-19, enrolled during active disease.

The DNA sequence is TGCGCCAGCAGCCAAAACCCGGGACAGGGGCGTAACACCATATATTTT. Its protein product is CASSQNPGQGRNTIYF. This sequence uses TRBV4-1 and TRBJ1-3, and 10 junction bases match TRBD1. The germline V gene supplies CDR1 MGHRA and CDR2 YSYEKL. Germline trimming amounts to 2 bases on V and 7 bases on J, with 8 as the count of junction bases outside the gene matches. The CDR3 numbers 16 residues from cysteine through phenylalanine. This entry keeps only the CDR3 DNA: 48 bases, framed from base 1.